The TCR beta chain described here comes from a study of shared clonotypes between healthy human individuals. Naive CD8 cells lacked CD45RO, underwent positive selection for CCR7 and left out terminally differentiated effector memory CD45RA+ cells. Sequencing used immunoSEQ multiplex PCR; TCRdb keeps in-frame clones, though not all of them. The data contain about 1.9 million clones, about 94% of them singletons. V was pared by 4 bases and J by 0 bases, with 9 bases of the junction left unmatched. Germline CDR1 reads SGHVS; CDR2 reads FNYEAQ. The CDR3 is 16 amino acids. The V call is TRBV7-6, the J call TRBJ2-7; TRBD1 matches at 7 bases. The sequencing input was naive CD8+ T cells from PBMCs. This TCR came from a man between 18 and 29 years old in good health. Some clones in this sample may be carry-over from other donors' samples. This CDR3 reads CASSWATGRSSYEQYF. The CDR3 DNA sequence: TGTGCCAGCAGCTGGGCGACAGGGAGAAGCTCCTACGAGCAGTACTTC.